A single sample gave rise to the 22 T cell receptor beta chains below, sequenced in a study of blood T cell repertoires in COVID-19. TCRdb's table, derived via immunoSEQ multiplex PCR, lists solely in-frame clones and lacks some. The data hold some 350,000 clones, with around 86% observed a single time. Sequencing used peripheral blood. The receptors come from a human donor in a cohort sampled during active COVID-19.

The genes are TRBV5-6 and TRBJ1-1; no clear D gene. This CDR3 contains 13 residues. V lost 1 base and J lost 4, with 8 bases in between. The germline V gene has CDR1 SGHDT and CDR2 YYEEEE. The CDR3 DNA sequence: TGTGCCAGCAGCTTGCTTTCTAGCACTGAAGCTTTCTTT. It translates to CASSLLSSTEAFF.

The chain links TRBV7-6 to TRBJ1-3; 9 nucleotides agree with TRBD1. CDR3 length: 16 residues. Unmatched junction bases numbered 3, after V lost 3 bases and J lost 0 bases. Germline V gene data show CDR1 as SGHVS and CDR2 as FNYEAQ. The CDR3 DNA follows: TGTGCCAGCAGCTTGGGGACAGGGAGCTCTGGAAACACCATATATTTT. Protein: CASSLGTGSSGNTIYF.

The chain carries TRBV5-6 and TRBJ2-6; D is perhaps TRBD1 (5 bases). V lost 3 bases, J lost 2 bases, and 9 bases lay in between. The CDR3 totals 15 residues. In germline, CDR1 is SGHDT, CDR2 YYEEEE. CDR3 sequence reads: CASSSRVTGANVLTF. The CDR3 region has the DNA TGTGCCAGCAGCTCCAGGGTTACTGGGGCCAACGTCCTGACTTTC.

V gene TRBV5-4 combines with J gene TRBJ1-1; TRBD1 matches at 7 bases. J gave up 3 bases and V 0 bases, and 11 bases lay outside the gene matches. Germline V gene lookup returns CDR1 SGHNT and CDR2 YYREEE (reference sequence). The CDR3 extends over 17 amino acids. CDR3 sequence (DNA): TGTGCCAGCAGCTTGGAGGTACGCGACAGGGAATACACTGAAGCTTTCTTT. Translated, it gives CASSLEVRDREYTEAFF.

The chain recombines TRBV21-1 with TRBJ1-2; no DNA check was done on the table's D call, TRBD1. TRBV21-1 is tagged as a pseudogene. The CDR3 loop spans 12 amino acids. This CDR3 is CASNPGGNGYTF. CDR3 nucleotide sequence: TGTGCCAGCAATCCAGGGGGTAATGGCTACACCTTC.

The chain combines TRBV11-2 with TRBJ2-1, with D possibly being TRBD2 (7 bases). Germline CDR1 reads SGHAT; CDR2 reads FQNNGV. The CDR3 consists of 17 residues. V was cut by 2 bases and J by 4 bases, with 18 bases left in between. The CDR3 DNA reads as TGTGCCAGCAGCTTATTCCGGGGGGCGGCGGGGTACAATGAGCAGTTCTTC. Translated: CASSLFRGAAGYNEQFF. The full variable domain, its missing parts supplied by reference TRBV11-2 and TRBJ2-1, is EAGVAQSPRYKIIEKRQSVAFWCNPISGHATLYWYQQILGQGPKLLIQFQNNGVVDDSQLPKDRFSAERLKGVDSTLKIQPAKLEDSAVYLCASSLFRGAAGYNEQFFGPGTRLTVL.

This clone was detected many times. The chain combines TRBV6-5 with TRBJ1-6; TRBD1 matches 7 bases. The CDR3 spans 13 residues. Trimming took 7 bases from V and 7 from J; bases not matched to a gene: 4. Germline V gene data show CDR1 as MNHEY and CDR2 as SVGAGI. CDR3 loop: CASTGTENSPLHF. The CDR3 bases are TGTGCCAGCACCGGGACAGAAAATTCACCCCTCCACTTT.

CDR3 bases: TGTGCCAGCAGCCCCGGGACAGGGAGGGGGGAGACCCAGTACTTC. The encoded protein is CASSPGTGRGETQYF. The V call is TRBV5-5, the J call TRBJ2-5; the match to TRBD1 covers 9 bases. Germline V gene lookup returns CDR1 SGHKS and CDR2 YYEKEE (reference sequence). V trimming: 4 bases; J trimming: 5 bases; junction bases outside the gene matches: 9. This CDR3 has 15 residues.

Regarding this clone: An end of the junction differs from the germline gene, which may be a read error. The genes are TRBV16 and TRBJ1-3; 8 bases agree with TRBD1. The germline CDR1 and CDR2 sequences are KGHSY and FQNENV. This CDR3 is built from 16 residues. The CDR3 DNA sequence: TGTGCCAGCAGCCTCTCGCCGACAGGGGAAGGAAGCACCATATATTTT. Its translation: CASSLSPTGEGSTIYF.

For this clone: The same CDR3 is also encoded by other DNA sequences in this sample. The rearrangement uses TRBV7-3 and TRBJ1-1; D is ambiguous. The CDR3 has 13 residues. Trimming cost V 5 bases and J 1 base, with 8 bases left between them. Germline V gene sequence: CDR1 SGHTA, CDR2 FQGTGA. The CDR3 sequence: CASSADKNTEAFF. CDR3 DNA: TGTGCCAGCAGCGCCGACAAGAACACTGAAGCTTTCTTT.

The chain is built from TRBV20-1 and TRBJ2-5; TRBD1 matches 10 bases. The CDR3 covers 16 residues. In germline, CDR1 is DFQATT, CDR2 SNEGSKA (reference sequence). V shed 3 bases and J 9 bases; nucleotides not matched to a gene: 16. The chain's CDR3 is CSASSGTGDLRRAQYF. The CDR3 coding sequence is TGCAGTGCTAGTTCTGGGACAGGGGACCTCCGAAGGGCCCAGTACTTC.

The chain couples TRBV5-1 to TRBJ2-2; 13 positions match TRBD2. After removal of 3 bases from V and 4 bases from J, the junction contained 9 bases not matched to a gene. The germline gives CDR1 SGHRS, CDR2 YFSETQ. The CDR3 contains 18 residues. For the CDR3, the DNA is TGCGCCAGCAGCTCTCCTGGGACTAGCGGGATTTTCACCGGGGAGCTGTTTTTT. Amino acid sequence: CASSSPGTSGIFTGELFF.

The V gene is TRBV5-1, the J gene TRBJ2-1; D remains ambiguous. Germline lookup yields CDR1 SGHRS and CDR2 YFSETQ. Trimming took off 0 bases at V and 5 bases at J, with 3 bases between the two ends. The CDR3 is 12 amino acids. The CDR3 DNA reads TGCGCCAGCAGCTTGGCCAACAATGAGCAGTTCTTC. It codes for CASSLANNEQFF.

In this sample, this clone turned up a few times. The V gene is TRBV28, the J gene TRBJ1-3, with 9 bases identical to TRBD1. The junction had 15 bases not matched to a gene; V was cut back by 9 bases and J by 6 bases. Germline V CDR1 and CDR2: MDHEN, SYDVKM. The CDR3 runs to 16 residues. The CDR3 nucleotides read TGTGCCAGTCGCTCTTTCCCGGGGACAGGGACAAACACCATATATTTT. Translation gives CASRSFPGTGTNTIYF.

The CDR3 region is CASSAPSGTGANVLTF. The CDR3 DNA reads TGTGCCAGCAGCGCTCCTTCAGGAACCGGGGCCAACGTCCTGACTTTC. This rearrangement joins TRBV5-4 to TRBJ2-6; no firm D call. This CDR3 is built from 16 residues. Trimming left V 4 bases short and J 4 bases short, with 15 bases between. The V gene's germline CDR1 is SGHNT and CDR2 YYREEE (reference sequence).

The chain combines TRBV14 with TRBJ2-1; 8 bases are a match to TRBD2. V lost 0 bases and J lost 8; bases outside the gene matches: 12. The CDR3 runs to 17 residues. From germline, CDR1 is SGHDN and CDR2 FVKESK. This CDR3 reads CASSQDRSSGRGYEQFF. The DNA of the CDR3 is TGTGCCAGCAGCCAAGATAGGTCGAGCGGGAGAGGTTATGAGCAGTTCTTC.

This clone was picked up many times. The same CDR3 is also encoded by other DNA sequences in this sample. The chain has TRBV19 and TRBJ2-7; 10 nucleotides line up with TRBD1. Germline CDR1 reads LNHDA; CDR2 reads SQIVND (reference sequence). The CDR3 spans 13 residues. V dropped 5 bases and J dropped 4; count of bases not matched to a gene: 2. The CDR3 DNA follows: TGTGCCAGTAGTCGGGACAGGGGATACGAGCAGTACTTC. This gives the protein CASSRDRGYEQYF.

This chain links TRBV28 with TRBJ2-1; 8 bases are a match to TRBD2. This CDR3 has 13 residues. Germline V CDR1 and CDR2: MDHEN, SYDVKM. V shed 3 bases, J shed 15 bases, and the junction held 10 bases outside the gene matches. For the CDR3, the DNA is TGTGCCAGCAGTTTTATTGCGGGAGGTAGCCGGTTCTTC. Translation gives CASSFIAGGSRFF.

The V call is TRBV9, the J call TRBJ2-2; a weak D match, TRBD2 (5 bases). V gave up 4 bases and J gave up 5 bases, with 21 bases separating them. Germline V lookup: CDR1 SGDLS, CDR2 YYNGEE. The CDR3 sequence is 17 residues long. The CDR3 region has the DNA TGTGCCAGCAGCCCCGACTTTGAGCGGCCCCGAACCGGGGAGCTGTTTTTT. Translation gives CASSPDFERPRTGELFF.

The V call is TRBV9, the J call TRBJ2-2; 9 nucleotides align to TRBD2. Germline loops: CDR1 SGDLS, CDR2 YYNGEE. V was clipped by 4 bases and J by 0 bases; unmatched bases: 4. The CDR3 covers 16 residues. The CDR3 DNA follows: TGTGCCAGCAGCCCCCGACTAGCGGCGAACACCGGGGAGCTGTTTTTT. Translated: CASSPRLAANTGELFF.

The V and J genes are TRBV5-1 and TRBJ2-1; TRBD2 aligns across 7 bases. From germline, CDR1 is SGHRS and CDR2 YFSETQ. CDR3 length equals 15 residues. V shed 3 bases and J 8 bases; nucleotides not matched to a gene: 11. The CDR3 DNA sequence: TGCGCCAGCAGCTATAGCGGGCCCGGGAGGTATGAGCAGTTCTTC. It encodes CASSYSGPGRYEQFF.

The rearrangement links TRBV21-1 to TRBJ2-7; the D segment call TRBD2 is taken from the table without a DNA check. TRBV21-1 is described as a pseudogene. This CDR3 is built from 17 residues. This CDR3 reads CASSKALGLGNSYEQYF. Here the CDR3 DNA reads TGTGCCAGCAGCAAAGCGCTCGGACTAGGGAACTCCTACGAGCAGTACTTC.